This T cell receptor beta chain was documented in a study of shared clonotypes between healthy human individuals. About this clone: The antigen is undetermined.

General study points: Although depth was large, rarefaction showed that sequencing of the sorted subsets was incomplete. Expectations were that clonotype sharing among donors would be affected by sequencing depth. Naive CD4 clonotypes overlapped across a few donors at roughly 4.5%.

The CDR3 loop spans 12 amino acids. The V and J ends lost 5 bases and 2 bases respectively, with 6 bases between them. Germline-derived CDR1 and CDR2 are SGHTA and FQGNSA. Data came from immunoSEQ multiplex PCR; TCRdb stores just in-frame clones and leaves some out. The top ten clones hold more than 0.12% of a sample with millions of clones, roughly 92% of them seen once. The TCR was taken from a man aged 18 to 29 in good health. The rearrangement uses TRBV7-2 and TRBJ2-5; D remains ambiguous. The sample comprised naive CD4+ T cells sorted from blood. Subset meaning: CD45RA+ positively selected. Here the CDR3 reads CASSGVQETQYF. Here the CDR3 DNA reads TGTGCCAGCAGCGGGGTTCAAGAGACCCAGTACTTC. Together with reference TRBV7-2 and TRBJ2-5, the CDR3 gives the full variable domain: GAGVSQSPSNKVTEKGKDVELRCDPISGHTALYWYRQSLGQGLEFLIYFQGNSAPDKSGLPSDRFSAERTGGSVSTLTIQRTQQEDSAVYLCASSGVQETQYFGPGTRLLVL.